The source of this T cell receptor (beta chain) is a study of regulatory T cells in long-lasting Graves disease. CDR1 and CDR2 from the germline V gene are SGHTA and FQGNSA. V lost 5 bases and J lost 7, with 17 bases in between. The CDR3 is made up of 14 amino acids. Building the TCR beta libraries relied on iRepertoire HTBI primers, and CDR3 regions underwent Arm-PCR. MiXCR, run by TCRdb on the multiplex PCR reads, gives a single entry per CDR3 protein. The table lists about 240,000 distinct CDR3 sequences, just over 20% of them singletons. The time point is: newly diagnosed GD, antithyroid drugs for less than 3 months. RNA isolated from PBMCs was used to make the TCR library. Tubes containing EDTA received about 9.7 milliliters of drawn peripheral blood. This clonotype was detected many times. Its antigen is unidentified. Regarding the study as a whole: Favored gene segments in persistent disease were TRBV28, TRBJ1-2 and TRBJ2-5.

This sequence originates from a female donor with Graves disease. The input for sequencing was peripheral blood mononuclear cells (PBMCs), taken at new diagnosis, from a patient treated with antithyroid drugs. The genes are TRBV7-2 and TRBJ1-2; possible D gene TRBD1, 6 bases. CDR3 DNA: TGTGCCAGCAGCCCGGGACACCTGGGCAGTGGCTACACCTTC. It codes for CASSPGHLGSGYTF.